Listed below are T cell receptor beta chains from one sample, sequenced in a study of metastatic and nonmetastatic thyroid tumors. TCRdb re-analyzed the PCR reads through MiXCR. The sample shows 23,000 or so clones, 20% to 25% of them seen only once. The sequenced sample consisted of blood. The receptors originated from a male donor with papillary thyroid cancer or a benign thyroid nodule (not recorded which). Some clones in this sample may be carry-over from other donors' samples. Both conserved end residues are part of each CDR3. The order of the fields is D gene, V gene, clone size, J gene, CDR3 protein, CDR3 DNA. D genes are given only for firm matches. A clone size is listed for some rows: how often the clone was seen (once, few, many), or a class if it is expanded.

NA	TRBV6-2/TRBV6-3	NA	TRBJ1-1	CASSYSGVGGTEAFF	TGTGCCAGCAGTTACTCCGGGGTGGGTGGCACTGAAGCTTTCTTT
NA	TRBV5-8	many	TRBJ1-1	CASSYRGGRATEAFF	TGTGCCAGCAGCTACCGCGGGGGCAGGGCCACTGAAGCTTTCTTT
NA	TRBV12-3/TRBV12-4	NA	TRBJ2-7	CASSLAGPRYKRYF	TGTGCCAGCAGTTTAGCCGGACCCCGCTACAAGCGGTACTTC
NA	TRBV11-3	many	TRBJ2-7	CASSHGDWLNSYEQYF	TGTGCCAGCAGCCATGGGGACTGGCTCAACTCTTACGAGCAGTACTTC
NA	TRBV12-5	many	TRBJ1-5	CASGLVLWGESNQPQHF	TGTGCTAGTGGTTTGGTACTTTGGGGTGAGAGCAATCAGCCCCAGCATTTT
NA	TRBV20-1	many	TRBJ2-5	CSARKGVTETQYF	TGCAGTGCTAGAAAAGGGGTTACTGAGACCCAGTACTTC
NA	TRBV5-1	many	TRBJ1-4	CASSLSRDNEKLFF	TGCGCCAGCAGCTTGTCACGGGATAATGAAAAACTGTTTTTT
NA	TRBV28	NA	TRBJ2-1	CASRNDLGYEQFF	TGTGCCAGCAGGAACGACCTTGGGTATGAGCAGTTCTTC
NA	TRBV27	few	TRBJ2-2	CASSFMTVSGELFF	TGTGCCAGCAGTTTTATGACCGTCTCCGGGGAGCTGTTTTTT
TRBD1	TRBV7-6	many	TRBJ2-1	CASSSRGHLGEQFF	TGTGCCAGCAGCTCGAGGGGGCACCTTGGTGAGCAGTTCTTC
TRBD2	TRBV3-1	NA	TRBJ2-1	CASSRAGGRWDEQFF	TGTGCCAGCAGCCGAGCGGGAGGGAGGTGGGATGAGCAGTTCTTC
TRBD1	TRBV25-1	many	TRBJ1-3	CASSELGDRAGNTIYF	TGTGCCAGCAGTGAATTGGGGGACAGGGCTGGAAACACCATATATTTT
NA	TRBV27	many	TRBJ1-2	CASSNTANYGYTF	TGTGCCAGCAGTAATACAGCTAACTATGGCTACACCTTC
TRBD1	TRBV6-5	many	TRBJ1-1	CASSYSNTGGDTEAFF	TGTGCCAGCAGTTACTCGAACACAGGGGGTGACACTGAAGCTTTCTTT